This T cell receptor beta chain was recorded in a study of early T cells in non-severe SARS-CoV-2 infection. Whole-study context: Sequenced bulk RNA came from whole blood that was unsorted, and chains were unpaired. Overall study findings and caveats: VDJdb matching skewed toward anti-spike CD8 responses, missing private and CD4 specificities.

This clonotype was seen more than once but under ten times. The antigen remains unidentified. Researchers attached unique molecular identifiers to individual cDNA molecules. TCRdb independently ran MiXCR on the 5' RACE reads; one entry per CDR3 protein. The table includes some 120,000 distinct CDR3 sequences, about 15% detected once. CDR1 and CDR2 (germline): SGDLS, YYNGEE. This CDR3 is built from 13 residues. The V gene lost 0 bases and the J gene lost 6 bases, with 9 bases spanning the gap. Sequenced material: whole blood. The J gene is TRBJ1-1, the V gene TRBV9; D gene ambiguous. This sequence was found in an adult who was a healthcare worker with PCR-confirmed SARS-CoV-2 infection or an uninfected control (not recorded which). The CDR3 DNA is TGTGCCAGCAGCGTAGGGACGGGCCCTGAAGCTTTCTTT. It codes for CASSVGTGPEAFF.